This TCR beta chain was obtained from a study of shared clonotypes between healthy human individuals. General study findings and limits: Naive subsets, compared against memory subsets, generally had larger estimated richness values. The represented genetic and exposure-history diversity was limited by the small number of donors.

From CD4+ cells came CD45RA+ naive and CD45RA-negative memory subsets. Measured with immunoSEQ multiplex PCR; TCRdb has only the in-frame clones, and not every one. Of about 1 million clones in the sample, about 75% were seen once. Points on this clone: Its matching antigen is unknown.

Looked up from germline, CDR1 is KGHSH and CDR2 is LQKENI. V shed 3 bases and J shed 2 bases, with 10 bases lying between them. CDR3 length: 14 amino acids. The chain uses TRBV18 and TRBJ1-1; D unclear. Source material: memory CD4+ T cells sorted from blood. Regarding subset: CD45RA-negative fraction. The source is a man aged 18-30 years in good health. CDR3 loop: CASSPAQVNTEAFF. DNA for the CDR3: TGTGCCAGCTCACCGGCCCAGGTAAACACTGAAGCTTTCTTT.